Listed below are T cell receptor beta chains from one sample, sequenced in a study of T cells after yellow fever vaccination. TCRdb reprocessed the 5' RACE reads via MiXCR and lists one record per CDR3 protein. The sample shows 300,000 to 450,000 distinct CDR3 sequences, around 6.5% of them seen only once. Sequenced here: PBMCs, sampled 5 days after the yellow fever booster vaccination. These receptors came from a man younger than 45 who received the YFV17D yellow fever vaccine. The CDR3 runs from the conserved cysteine through the conserved F or W. A D gene is named only where the DNA matches it firmly. Expanded clones are given a class, and other clones once, few, many or no size at all.

D: TRBD1
J: TRBJ1-2
V: TRBV12-3/TRBV12-4
size: many
DNA: TGTGCCAGCAGTTTGCACACAGGGGATGGGATCGATGGCTACACCTTC
CDR3: CASSLHTGDGIDGYTF

D: NA
J: TRBJ2-7
V: TRBV29-1
size: NA
DNA: TGCAGCGTTGAAGCGGAGGAAGCCTACGAGCAGTACTTC
CDR3: CSVEAEEAYEQYF

D: NA
J: TRBJ2-5
V: TRBV7-2
size: NA
DNA: TGTGCCAGCAGCTCTACCGGACCCCAGAAGACCCAGTACTTC
CDR3: CASSSTGPQKTQYF

D: TRBD2
J: TRBJ2-7
V: TRBV14
size: few
DNA: TGTGCCAGCAGCTTTAAAAGCGGGAGTGTCTACGAGCAGTACTTC
CDR3: CASSFKSGSVYEQYF

D: TRBD2
J: TRBJ2-1
V: TRBV28
size: few
DNA: TGTGCCAGCAGTCATCGGACTAGCGGCGACAATGAGCAGTTCTTC
CDR3: CASSHRTSGDNEQFF

D: TRBD2
J: TRBJ2-1
V: TRBV7-2
size: many
DNA: TGTGCCAGCAGGGTTAGCGGGAATGAGCAGTTCTTC
CDR3: CASRVSGNEQFF

D: NA
J: TRBJ2-2
V: TRBV23-1
size: few
DNA: TGCGCCGGAGCACGGGCAGGCCGGACCGGGGAGCTGTTTTTT
CDR3: CAGARAGRTGELFF

D: NA
J: TRBJ2-3
V: TRBV7-2
size: NA
DNA: TGTGCCAGCAGCTTATTGACAGGACTAACAGATACGCAGTATTTT
CDR3: CASSLLTGLTDTQYF

D: NA
J: TRBJ2-3
V: TRBV12-3/TRBV12-4
size: many
DNA: TGTGCCAGCAGTGAAGCGGCTAGCACAGATACGCAGTATTTT
CDR3: CASSEAASTDTQYF

D: NA
J: TRBJ2-7
V: TRBV20-1
size: NA
DNA: TGCAGTGCTAGAGATAATAGGGGTTACGAGCAGTACTTC
CDR3: CSARDNRGYEQYF

D: TRBD1
J: TRBJ2-6
V: TRBV6-4
size: few
DNA: TGTGCCAGCAGTGTGATGACAGGGGGATCCGTCCTGACTTTC
CDR3: CASSVMTGGSVLTF

D: NA
J: TRBJ1-3
V: TRBV19
size: few
DNA: TGTGCCAGTAGTGGACGGAGCTCTGGAAACACCATATATTTT
CDR3: CASSGRSSGNTIYF

D: TRBD1
J: TRBJ2-3
V: TRBV28
size: NA
DNA: TGTGCCAGCAGTTTCCACGGGACAGGGGGTGCAGATACGCAGTATTTT
CDR3: CASSFHGTGGADTQYF

D: TRBD2
J: TRBJ2-1
V: TRBV20-1
size: NA
DNA: TGCAGTGGCGGGAGCTCCTACAATGAGCAGTTCTTC
CDR3: CSGGSSYNEQFF

D: TRBD1
J: TRBJ2-7
V: TRBV30
size: many
DNA: TGTGCCTGGAGTAGGACAGGGGGTCCCTACGAGCAGTACTTC
CDR3: CAWSRTGGPYEQYF

D: TRBD1
J: TRBJ2-1
V: TRBV5-4
size: NA
DNA: TGTGCCAGCAGACCCGGACAGGGCCCGCTTGGTGAGCAGTTCTTC
CDR3: CASRPGQGPLGEQFF

D: TRBD2
J: TRBJ2-5
V: TRBV20-1
size: NA
DNA: TGCAGTGCTGGACTAGCGTTGCAAGAGACCCAGTACTTC
CDR3: CSAGLALQETQYF

D: TRBD1
J: TRBJ2-7
V: TRBV7-2
size: many
DNA: TGTGCCAGCAGCTCCCTCAGGGGGCCCTACGAGCAGTACTTC
CDR3: CASSSLRGPYEQYF

D: NA
J: TRBJ2-3
V: TRBV7-2
size: NA
DNA: TGTGCCAGCAGCTTAGGTAGTATAAGCACAGATACGCAGTATTTT
CDR3: CASSLGSISTDTQYF

D: TRBD2
J: TRBJ2-3
V: TRBV20-1
size: many
DNA: TGCAGTGCTTTTTGGGAGCGGGGAAGCACAGATACGCAGTATTTT
CDR3: CSAFWERGSTDTQYF

D: TRBD1
J: TRBJ1-2
V: TRBV28
size: many
DNA: TGTGCCAGCACCTCGGGGACAGGGGGGGACTATGGCTACACCTTC
CDR3: CASTSGTGGDYGYTF

D: NA
J: TRBJ2-1
V: TRBV4-3
size: few
DNA: TGCGCCAGCAGCCAGGACACTCCGACTAGCTCCTACAATGAGCAGTTCTTC
CDR3: CASSQDTPTSSYNEQFF

D: NA
J: TRBJ1-1
V: TRBV20-1
size: NA
DNA: TGCAGTGCTAGTGGAGGGGTTGATAACACTGAAGCTTTCTTT
CDR3: CSASGGVDNTEAFF

D: TRBD1
J: TRBJ2-3
V: TRBV29-1
size: many
DNA: TGCAGCGCTGGACAGGGAGGTACGCAGTATTTT
CDR3: CSAGQGGTQYF

D: TRBD1
J: TRBJ2-7
V: TRBV4-3
size: many
DNA: TGCGCCAGCAGCCAGGGACAGGGAACCTACGAGCAGTACTTC
CDR3: CASSQGQGTYEQYF

D: NA
J: TRBJ2-7
V: TRBV5-1
size: NA
DNA: TGCGCCAGCAGCTCTCCCAATACCTACGAGCAGTACTTC
CDR3: CASSSPNTYEQYF

D: TRBD2
J: TRBJ2-1
V: TRBV20-1
size: NA
DNA: TGCAGTGCTCGCATAACTAGCGGGAGGGTCTACAATGAGCAGTTCTTC
CDR3: CSARITSGRVYNEQFF

D: NA
J: TRBJ2-3
V: TRBV7-9
size: NA
DNA: TGTGCCAGCAGCTTAGGAAGGTGGGAGAAAGGCACAGATACGCAGTATTTT
CDR3: CASSLGRWEKGTDTQYF

D: TRBD2
J: TRBJ2-1
V: TRBV9
size: NA
DNA: TGTGCCAGCAGCCCAGGACTAGCCCCGGGTGAGCAGTTCTTC
CDR3: CASSPGLAPGEQFF

D: NA
J: TRBJ1-5
V: TRBV9
size: NA
DNA: TGTGCCAGCAGCGCTGGCGATCAGCCCCAGCATTTT
CDR3: CASSAGDQPQHF

D: NA
J: TRBJ1-4
V: TRBV28
size: few
DNA: TGTGCCAGCAGCGACTTTCGGTCTACTAATGAAAAACTGTTTTTT
CDR3: CASSDFRSTNEKLFF

D: NA
J: TRBJ2-7
V: TRBV20-1
size: few
DNA: TGCAGTGCTGCACGGGACGCCGCCTCCTACGAGCAGTACTTC
CDR3: CSAARDAASYEQYF

D: NA
J: TRBJ2-1
V: TRBV3-1
size: many
DNA: TGTGCCAGCAGCCAAGGGTGGCCGAGCTCCTACAATGAGCAGTTCTTC
CDR3: CASSQGWPSSYNEQFF

D: NA
J: TRBJ2-7
V: TRBV9
size: many
DNA: TGTGCCAGCAGCGTAGGAGGGGGAGGGAACGAGCAGTACTTC
CDR3: CASSVGGGGNEQYF

D: NA
J: TRBJ2-1
V: TRBV11-2
size: few
DNA: TGTGCCAGCAGCTTAGGAAGGGGGACGGATGAGCAGTTCTTC
CDR3: CASSLGRGTDEQFF

D: NA
J: TRBJ1-1
V: TRBV2
size: many
DNA: TGTGCCAGCAACATCGGCCAGGTCGCTGAAGCTTTCTTT
CDR3: CASNIGQVAEAFF

D: NA
J: TRBJ2-7
V: TRBV5-1
size: many
DNA: TGCGCCAGCAGCTTGGGCCCGTCCGAGCAGTACTTC
CDR3: CASSLGPSEQYF